This T cell receptor beta chain derives from a study of blood T cell repertoires in COVID-19. Cohorts were assigned according to the clinical history that participants reported. Donors in Cohort 3 counted as recovered after two negative PCRs, clearance, or symptom resolution. The junction had 15 bases not matched to a gene; V was cut back by 8 bases and J by 7 bases. The CDR3 runs to 15 residues. Per germline, CDR1 LGHNT and CDR2 FRNRAP. Assay used: immunoSEQ multiplex PCR; TCRdb lists only in-frame clones, some missing. The sample records approximately 320,000 clones, about nine tenths being singletons.

The TCR was taken from a man aged 55 to 69 who had recovered from COVID-19. Material: PBMCs or T cells enriched from blood (not recorded which). This chain links TRBV12-5 with TRBJ1-2; 8 nucleotides match TRBD1. The CDR3 DNA reads TGTGCTAGTTCAAAAGGACAGGGTGTTTTAAGTGGCTACACCTTC. This sequence encodes CASSKGQGVLSGYTF.